These 14 T cell receptor beta chains were sequenced from one sample in a study of blood T cell repertoires in COVID-19. Clones were read by immunoSEQ multiplex PCR, and TCRdb kept only the in-frame ones, dropping some. The table lists about 140,000 clones, roughly 81% of them singletons. Specimen: peripheral blood. The receptors originated from a woman aged 45-65 years with active or convalescent COVID-19.

J is TRBJ1-1 and V is TRBV5-1; D ambiguous. The V end was cut by 1 base, the J end by 2 bases, with 9 bases between. Germline V gene data show CDR1 as SGHRS and CDR2 as YFSETQ. This CDR3 is built from 14 residues. CDR3 in amino acids: CASSLQVVNTEAFF. The CDR3 DNA reads TGCGCCAGCAGCTTGCAGGTCGTTAACACTGAAGCTTTCTTT. The full variable domain, with the rest looked up from reference TRBV5-1 and TRBJ1-1, is KAGVTQTPRYLIKTRGQQVTLSCSPISGHRSVSWYQQTPGQGLQFLFEYFSETQRNKGNFPGRFSGRQFSNSRSEMNVSTLELGDSALYLCASSLQVVNTEAFFGQGTRLTVV.

This clone was counted once. This chain links TRBV28 with TRBJ2-7; 10 nucleotides match TRBD2. The CDR3 has 15 amino acids. Germline lookup yields CDR1 MDHEN and CDR2 SYDVKM. Trimming at V came to 6 bases and at J to 0 bases, leaving 5 bases not matched to a gene. The CDR3 protein is CASSRLAGSSYEQYF. CDR3 coding DNA: TGTGCCAGCAGCCGACTAGCGGGTAGCTCCTACGAGCAGTACTTC.

The chain joins TRBV7-2 to TRBJ2-7; TRBD1 matches 7 bases. In germline, CDR1 is SGHTA, CDR2 FQGNSA. The V gene end was trimmed by 6 bases and the J gene end by 4 bases; junction bases not matched to a gene: 12. This CDR3 spans 15 amino acids. The chain's CDR3 is CASRYRQGIGYEQYF. The CDR3 DNA reads as TGTGCCAGCAGATATCGACAGGGTATAGGATACGAGCAGTACTTC.

V and J are TRBV7-3 and TRBJ2-2; TRBD2 aligns across 10 bases. The V and J ends lost 5 bases and 2 bases, in that order; junction bases with no gene match: 11. In germline, CDR1 is SGHTA, CDR2 FQGTGA. This CDR3 contains 18 residues. In DNA form, the CDR3 reads TGTGCCAGCAGCCGCCAAAGCGGGAGGGTCGGTAACACCGGGGAGCTGTTTTTT. Translating it yields CASSRQSGRVGNTGELFF.

The J gene is TRBJ2-5, the V gene TRBV3-1 (or the pseudogene TRBV3-2); no firm D call. In germline, CDR1 is LGHDT, CDR2 YNNKEL (reference sequence). This CDR3 comprises 11 residues. Trimming took off 3 bases at V and 7 bases at J, with 6 bases between the two ends. Here the CDR3 reads CASSQAVTQYF. The CDR3 DNA sequence: TGTGCCAGCAGCCAGGCAGTGACCCAGTACTTC.

The V call is TRBV28, the J call TRBJ2-7, with D maybe TRBD1 (6 bases). Germline loops: CDR1 MDHEN, CDR2 SYDVKM. The CDR3 length is 14 residues. V was clipped by 4 bases and J by 2 bases, with 12 bases between them. Written as DNA, the CDR3 is TGTGCCAGCAGTTCGACAGGATTAACCTACGAGCAGTACTTC. This codes for CASSSTGLTYEQYF.

This chain connects TRBV2 to TRBJ1-2; D is unclear. CDR1 SNHLY and CDR2 FYNNEI come from the germline V gene. V was cut by 0 bases and J by 4 bases, with 6 bases left in between. There are 13 residues in the CDR3. DNA of the CDR3: TGTGCCAGCAGTGAAGCGCGGGGCTATGGCTACACCTTC. Translating it yields CASSEARGYGYTF.

This clone has just a few counts. This rearrangement joins TRBV7-2 to TRBJ2-5, with TRBD1 as a possible D gene (6 bases). This CDR3 region has 14 residues. The germline V gene has CDR1 SGHTA and CDR2 FQGNSA. V was shortened by 3 bases and J by 2 bases, with 10 bases between the two germline ends. In DNA form, the CDR3 reads TGTGCCAGCAGCTTCCGGACAGCACAAGAGACCCAGTACTTC. Its protein product is CASSFRTAQETQYF.

This clone was seen a single time. Sequence at one end of the junction differs from germline and may be a read error. The V call is TRBV29-1, the J call TRBJ2-5; weak D call: TRBD2 (5 bases). The CDR3 runs 12 residues. Germline V gene sequence: CDR1 SQVTM, CDR2 ANQGSEA. DNA for the CDR3: TGCAGCGTTGGGGAGCTGCAAGGGACCCAGTACTTC. This sequence encodes CSVGELQGTQYF.

The rearrangement joins TRBV9 to TRBJ2-3; 9 bases are a match to TRBD2. The germline V gene encodes CDR1 SGDLS and CDR2 YYNGEE. The CDR3 runs to 15 residues. Unmatched junction bases numbered 4, after V lost 4 bases and J lost 1 base. The CDR3 region has the DNA TGTGCCAGCAGCCCAGCGGGGGGCCGCACAGATACGCAGTATTTT. Translating gives CASSPAGGRTDTQYF.

Comment on this clone: The junction departs from the called germline gene at one end, perhaps through a read error. The CDR3 reads CASSRETGNIIHF. The DNA of the CDR3 is TGTGCCAGCTCACGGGAAACAGGGAACATCATTCACTTC. The gene calls are TRBV18 and TRBJ1-2; possible D gene TRBD1, 6 bases. Per germline, CDR1 KGHSH and CDR2 LQKENI. The CDR3 totals 13 residues.

The V call is TRBV6-2 or TRBV6-3, the J call TRBJ1-2; 8 bases match TRBD1. V shed 5 bases and J 3 bases; nucleotides not matched to a gene: 2. This CDR3 has 13 amino acids. CDR1 MNHEY and CDR2 SVGEGT come from the germline V gene. This CDR3 reads CASSGTGDYGYTF. For the CDR3, the DNA is TGTGCCAGCAGTGGGACAGGTGACTATGGCTACACCTTC.

The sample holds a few counts of this clone. The rearrangement uses TRBV27 and TRBJ1-2, with D uncertain. Trimming stripped 6 bases from V and 4 bases from J, with 15 bases between. This CDR3 comprises 14 residues. Per the germline V gene, CDR1 is MNHEY and CDR2 is SMNVEV (reference sequence). Here the CDR3 reads CASRRVPSSYGYTF. The CDR3 coding sequence is TGTGCCAGCAGGAGGGTCCCCTCCTCCTATGGCTACACCTTC.

The genes are TRBV7-9 and TRBJ1-2; 10 bases are shared with TRBD1. Germline lookup yields CDR1 SEHNR and CDR2 FQNEAQ (reference sequence). The junction had 0 bases not matched to a gene; V was cut back by 4 bases and J by 7 bases. CDR3 size: 12 residues. The CDR3: CASSWDRGGYTF. The CDR3 DNA is TGTGCCAGCAGCTGGGACAGGGGTGGCTACACCTTC.